The T cell receptor beta chain described here comes from a study of OX40 agonist ivuxolimab in advanced cancers. The repertoire was sequenced with immunoSEQ multiplex PCR; TCRdb's copy has only in-frame clones and lacks some. The repertoire holds under 75,000 clones, with roughly four fifths as singletons. The V gene's germline CDR1 is SNHLY and CDR2 FYNNEI. This CDR3 region has 16 residues. Deletions cut 0 bases from V and 4 bases from J, with 15 bases between. With baseline, cycle 4 day 1, and cycle 7 day 1 as timepoints, blood was sampled. Findings of the study overall: Researchers report that CD8+ T cells had, on average, more expanded clones than CD4+.

About this clone: Its antigen is unidentified.

The rearrangement uses TRBV2 and TRBJ1-2; D is uncertain. The specimen was CD4+ or CD8+ T cells sorted from blood, collected in a trial of the OX40 agonist ivuxolimab. This sequence was found in an adult with an advanced solid tumor such as melanoma, head and neck, liver or kidney cancer. The CDR3: CASSEAQVRLFYGYTF. The CDR3 coding sequence is TGTGCCAGCAGTGAAGCTCAGGTTCGATTATTCTATGGCTACACCTTC.